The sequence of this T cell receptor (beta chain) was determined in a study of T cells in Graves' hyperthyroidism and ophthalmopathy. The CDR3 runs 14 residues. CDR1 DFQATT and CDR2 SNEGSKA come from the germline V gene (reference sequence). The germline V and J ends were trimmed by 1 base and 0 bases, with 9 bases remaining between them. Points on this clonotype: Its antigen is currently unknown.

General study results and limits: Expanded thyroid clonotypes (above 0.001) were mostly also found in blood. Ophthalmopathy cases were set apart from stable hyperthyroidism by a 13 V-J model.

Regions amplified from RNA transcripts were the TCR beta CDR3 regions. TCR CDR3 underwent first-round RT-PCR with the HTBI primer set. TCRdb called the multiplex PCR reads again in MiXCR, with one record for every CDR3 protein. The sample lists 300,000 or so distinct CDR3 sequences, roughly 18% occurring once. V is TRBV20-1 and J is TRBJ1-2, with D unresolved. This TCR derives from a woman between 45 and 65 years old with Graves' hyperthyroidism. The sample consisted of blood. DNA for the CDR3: TGCAGTGCTAGAGTAAGAGCACCTAACTATGGCTACACCTTC. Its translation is CSARVRAPNYGYTF.